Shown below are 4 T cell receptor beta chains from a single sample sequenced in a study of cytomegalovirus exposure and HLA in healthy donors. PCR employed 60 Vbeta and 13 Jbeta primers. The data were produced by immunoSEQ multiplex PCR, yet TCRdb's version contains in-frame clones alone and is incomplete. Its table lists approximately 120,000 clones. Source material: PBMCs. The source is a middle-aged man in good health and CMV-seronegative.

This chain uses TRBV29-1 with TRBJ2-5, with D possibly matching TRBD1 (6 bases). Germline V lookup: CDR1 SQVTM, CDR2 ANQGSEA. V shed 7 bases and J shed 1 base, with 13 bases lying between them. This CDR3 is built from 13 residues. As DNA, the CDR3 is TGCAGCGGCCAAAGGGGGATCCAAGAGACCCAGTACTTC. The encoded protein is CSGQRGIQETQYF.

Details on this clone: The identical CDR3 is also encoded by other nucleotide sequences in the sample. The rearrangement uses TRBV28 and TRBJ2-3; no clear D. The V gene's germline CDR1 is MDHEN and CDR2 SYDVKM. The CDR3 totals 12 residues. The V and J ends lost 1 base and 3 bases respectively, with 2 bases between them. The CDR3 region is CASSLSTDTQYF. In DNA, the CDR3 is TGTGCCAGCAGTTTATCAACAGATACGCAGTATTTT.

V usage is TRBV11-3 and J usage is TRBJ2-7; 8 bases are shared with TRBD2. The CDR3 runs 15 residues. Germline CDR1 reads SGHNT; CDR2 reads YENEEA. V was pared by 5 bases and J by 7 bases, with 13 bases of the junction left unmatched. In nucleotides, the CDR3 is TGTGCCAGCAGCCCTCCGGGACTAGGCACCTGGGAGCAGTACTTC. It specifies CASSPPGLGTWEQYF.

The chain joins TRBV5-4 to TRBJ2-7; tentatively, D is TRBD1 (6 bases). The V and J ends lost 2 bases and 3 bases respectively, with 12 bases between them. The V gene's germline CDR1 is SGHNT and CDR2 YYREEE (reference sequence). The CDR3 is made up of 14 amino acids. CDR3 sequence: CASSLGQPNYEQYF. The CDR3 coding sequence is TGTGCCAGCAGCTTAGGACAGCCTAACTACGAGCAGTACTTC.